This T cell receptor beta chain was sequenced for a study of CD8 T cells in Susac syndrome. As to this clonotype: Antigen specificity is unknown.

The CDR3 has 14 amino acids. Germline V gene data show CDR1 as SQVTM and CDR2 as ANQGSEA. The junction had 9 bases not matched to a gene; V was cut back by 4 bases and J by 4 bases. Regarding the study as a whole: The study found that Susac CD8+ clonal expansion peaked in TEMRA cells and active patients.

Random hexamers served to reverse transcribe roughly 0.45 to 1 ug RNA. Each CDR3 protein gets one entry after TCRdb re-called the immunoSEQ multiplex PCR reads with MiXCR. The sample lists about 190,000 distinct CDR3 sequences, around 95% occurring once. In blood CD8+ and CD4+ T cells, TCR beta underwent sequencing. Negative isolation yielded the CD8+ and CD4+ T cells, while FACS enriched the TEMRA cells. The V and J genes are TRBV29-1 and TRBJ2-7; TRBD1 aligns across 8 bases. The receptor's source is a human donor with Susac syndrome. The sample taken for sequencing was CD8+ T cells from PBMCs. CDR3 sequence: CSVVLDGQGYEQYF. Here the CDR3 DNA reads TGCAGCGTTGTATTAGATGGACAGGGATACGAGCAGTACTTC.